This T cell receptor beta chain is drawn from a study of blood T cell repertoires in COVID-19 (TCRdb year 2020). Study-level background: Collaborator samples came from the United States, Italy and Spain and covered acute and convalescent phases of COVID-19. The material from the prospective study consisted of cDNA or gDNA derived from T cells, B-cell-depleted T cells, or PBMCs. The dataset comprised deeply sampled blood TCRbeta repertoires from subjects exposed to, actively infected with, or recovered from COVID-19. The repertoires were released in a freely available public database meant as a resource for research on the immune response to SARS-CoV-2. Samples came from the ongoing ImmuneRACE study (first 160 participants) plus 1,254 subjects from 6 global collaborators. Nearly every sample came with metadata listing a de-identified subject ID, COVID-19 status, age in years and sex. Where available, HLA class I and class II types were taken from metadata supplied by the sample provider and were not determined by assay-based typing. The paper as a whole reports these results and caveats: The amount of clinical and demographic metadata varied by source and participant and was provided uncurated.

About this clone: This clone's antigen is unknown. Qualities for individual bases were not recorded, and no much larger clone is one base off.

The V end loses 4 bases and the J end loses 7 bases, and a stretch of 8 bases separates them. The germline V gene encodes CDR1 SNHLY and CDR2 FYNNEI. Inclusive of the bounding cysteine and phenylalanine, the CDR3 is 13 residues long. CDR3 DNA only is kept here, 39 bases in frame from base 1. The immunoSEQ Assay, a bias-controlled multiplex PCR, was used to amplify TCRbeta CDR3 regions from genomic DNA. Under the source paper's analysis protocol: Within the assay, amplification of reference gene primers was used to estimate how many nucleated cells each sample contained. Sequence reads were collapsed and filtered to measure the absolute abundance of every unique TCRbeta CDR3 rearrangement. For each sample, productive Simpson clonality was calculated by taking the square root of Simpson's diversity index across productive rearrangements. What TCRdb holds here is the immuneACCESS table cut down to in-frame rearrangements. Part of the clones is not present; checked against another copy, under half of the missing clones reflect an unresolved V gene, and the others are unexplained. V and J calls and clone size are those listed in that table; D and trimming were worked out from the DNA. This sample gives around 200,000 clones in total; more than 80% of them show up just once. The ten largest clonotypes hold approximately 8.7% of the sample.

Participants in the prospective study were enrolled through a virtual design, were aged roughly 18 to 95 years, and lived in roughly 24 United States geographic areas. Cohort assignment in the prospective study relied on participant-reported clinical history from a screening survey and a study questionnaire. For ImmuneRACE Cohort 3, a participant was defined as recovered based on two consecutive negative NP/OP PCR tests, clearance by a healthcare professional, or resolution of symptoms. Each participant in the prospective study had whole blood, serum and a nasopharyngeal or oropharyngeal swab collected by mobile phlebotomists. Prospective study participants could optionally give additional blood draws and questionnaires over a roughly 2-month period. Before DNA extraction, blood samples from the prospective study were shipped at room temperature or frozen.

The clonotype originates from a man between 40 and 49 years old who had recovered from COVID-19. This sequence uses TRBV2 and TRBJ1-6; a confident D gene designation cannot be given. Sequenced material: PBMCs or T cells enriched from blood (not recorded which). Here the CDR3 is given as CASSGATNSPLHF. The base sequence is TGTGCCAGCAGTGGGGCAACGAATTCACCCCTCCACTTT.